This TCR beta chain was captured in a study of CD8 T cells in Susac syndrome. Germline-derived CDR1 and CDR2 are MNHEY and SMNVEV (reference sequence). CDR3 length: 15 residues. V was pared by 3 bases and J by 5 bases, with 7 bases of the junction left unmatched. Random hexamers were used to reverse transcribe roughly 0.45 to 1 ug of RNA. TCRdb called the immunoSEQ multiplex PCR reads again in MiXCR, with one record for every CDR3 protein. The table has 65,000 to 100,000 distinct CDR3 sequences, approximately 96% seen once. Sequencing used CD8+ T cells from PBMCs. The V gene is TRBV27, the J gene TRBJ2-1, with 7 nucleotides matching TRBD2. The receptor comes from a human donor with Susac syndrome. The CDR3 nucleotides are TGTGCCAGCAGTTTCATCCGGACTAGGGACAATGAGCAGTTCTTC. Translated: CASSFIRTRDNEQFF.